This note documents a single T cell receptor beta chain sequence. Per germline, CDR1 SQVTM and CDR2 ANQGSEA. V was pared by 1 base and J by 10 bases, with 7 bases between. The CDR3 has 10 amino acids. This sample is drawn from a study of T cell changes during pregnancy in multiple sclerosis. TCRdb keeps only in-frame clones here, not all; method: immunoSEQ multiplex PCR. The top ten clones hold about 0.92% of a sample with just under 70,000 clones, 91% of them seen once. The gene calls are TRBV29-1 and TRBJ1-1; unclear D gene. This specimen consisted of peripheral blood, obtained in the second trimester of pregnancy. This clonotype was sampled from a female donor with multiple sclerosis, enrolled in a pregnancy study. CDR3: CSVEGPGAFF. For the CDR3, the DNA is TGCAGCGTTGAAGGCCCGGGAGCTTTCTTT.